This is a list of T cell receptor beta chains from one sample in a study of T cell repertoires in cytomegalovirus infection. These receptors' targets are unknown. One entry per CDR3 protein, called by TCRdb with MiXCR from the reads. Here the sample spans 700,000 to 950,000 distinct CDR3 sequences, 32% being singletons. Sample: cultured CD8+ T cells from PBMCs, taken from culture after CMV antigen stimulation. The receptors shown here come from a human donor in good health (CMV status not recorded). Some clones in this sample may be carry-over from other donors' samples. CDR3s include the opening cysteine and the closing phenylalanine or tryptophan. A D gene is named only where the DNA matches it firmly. The size of a clone is reported for some rows only, either as once, few or many, or as a class for expanded clones.

cdr3_length d_call j_call v_call clone_size cdr3_aa cdr3_nt
15 NA TRBJ1-2 TRBV6-2/TRBV6-3 NA CASSYGLGISYGYTF TGTGCCAGCAGTTACGGTCTGGGAATAAGCTATGGCTACACCTTC
16 TRBD2 TRBJ2-1 TRBV6-2/TRBV6-3 NA CASSYSIAGGYNEQFF TGTGCCAGCAGTTACAGTATAGCGGGGGGATACAATGAGCAGTTCTTC
19 TRBD2 TRBJ2-1 TRBV6-5 NA CASSYLNPIAGGSYNEQFF TGTGCCAGCAGTTACTTGAACCCTATAGCGGGGGGCTCCTACAATGAGCAGTTCTTC
12 NA TRBJ1-1 TRBV12-3/TRBV12-4 many CASTADSLEAFF TGTGCCAGCACTGCTGACAGCCTTGAAGCTTTCTTT
16 TRBD1 TRBJ2-7 TRBV25-1 NA CVSSVSGTGVSYEQYF TGTGTCAGCAGTGTCTCCGGGACAGGGGTCTCCTACGAGCAGTACTTC
12 NA TRBJ2-2 TRBV9 NA CASSVSAGELFF TGTGCCAGCAGCGTTAGCGCCGGGGAGCTGTTTTTT
15 NA TRBJ2-6 TRBV28 NA CASSLVISGANVLTF TGTGCCAGCAGTTTGGTCATTTCTGGGGCCAACGTCCTGACTTTC
16 TRBD1 TRBJ2-6 TRBV10-3 NA CAIRDRESSGANVLTF TGTGCCATCCGGGACAGGGAAAGCTCTGGGGCCAACGTCCTGACTTTC
15 NA TRBJ2-2 TRBV20-1 NA CSAPKTRPNTGELFF TGCAGTGCCCCGAAAACCCGGCCGAACACCGGGGAGCTGTTTTTT
12 NA TRBJ2-7 TRBV18 NA CASSEYSYEQYF TGTGCCAGCAGCGAATACAGCTACGAGCAGTACTTC
17 NA TRBJ2-6 TRBV7-2 many CASSLGRISSGANVLTF TGTGCCAGCAGCTTAGGACGGATTAGCTCTGGGGCCAACGTCCTGACTTTC
12 NA TRBJ1-1 TRBV7-2 many CASSSRITEAFF TGTGCCAGCAGCTCAAGGATCACTGAAGCTTTCTTT
13 NA TRBJ2-2 TRBV28 few CASSSTHTGELFF TGTGCCAGCAGTTCGACACACACCGGGGAGCTGTTTTTT
16 NA TRBJ2-4 TRBV27 few CASSSRGGGTKNIQYF TGTGCCAGCAGTTCCCGGGGAGGGGGGACCAAAAACATTCAGTACTTC
15 TRBD1 TRBJ2-7 TRBV7-6 many CASSLGRTGGYEQYF TGTGCCAGCAGCTTAGGCAGGACAGGCGGTTACGAGCAGTACTTC
15 TRBD1 TRBJ1-3 TRBV7-9 few CASSPTGAVGNTIYF TGTGCCAGCAGCCCGACAGGGGCAGTAGGAAACACCATATATTTT
15 TRBD1 TRBJ1-1 TRBV6-1 many CASTIHRGEDTEAFF TGTGCCAGCACCATTCACAGGGGAGAAGACACTGAAGCTTTCTTT
14 NA TRBJ2-5 TRBV7-9 few CASSLGGARETQYF TGTGCCAGCAGCTTAGGGGGGGCCCGGGAGACCCAGTACTTC
16 NA TRBJ2-1 TRBV12-3/TRBV12-4 NA CASSPNRGGTYNEQFF TGTGCCAGCAGTCCTAATCGCGGGGGCACCTACAATGAGCAGTTCTTC
17 TRBD2 TRBJ2-5 TRBV6-2/TRBV6-3 few CASSYRGAGGDKETQYF TGTGCCAGCAGTTACCGAGGAGCGGGGGGTGACAAAGAGACCCAGTACTTC
19 TRBD2 TRBJ2-1 TRBV9 NA CARSDRLAGDPSSYNEQFF TGTGCCAGGAGCGACCGACTAGCGGGGGACCCTAGCTCCTACAATGAGCAGTTCTTC
18 TRBD2 TRBJ2-1 TRBV15 NA CATSSPPPTSGTRNEQFF TGTGCCACCAGCAGTCCTCCCCCCACTAGCGGGACTAGAAATGAGCAGTTCTTC
15 TRBD1 TRBJ1-1 TRBV4-2 few CASSPPGTVNTEAFF TGTGCCAGCAGCCCCCCGGGGACAGTGAACACTGAAGCTTTCTTT
19 NA TRBJ1-5 TRBV28 NA CASSSRLGTPLDSNQPQHF TGTGCCAGCAGTTCTCGTCTCGGGACACCGTTAGATAGCAATCAGCCCCAGCATTTT